This T cell receptor (beta chain) was obtained from a study of blood T cells in healthy people across ages. Healthy Caucasian individuals from Russia aged about 6 to 100 served as donors. It was with a sample-barcoded 5' primer and a J-beta primer mix that a second PCR of roughly 7 to 12 cycles was run. MiXCR, applied by TCRdb to the 5' RACE reads, yields one record per CDR3 protein. The table includes roughly 1,500,000 distinct CDR3 sequences, around 36% detected once. From germline, CDR1 is LGHNA and CDR2 YNFKEQ. The CDR3 is 14 residues long. The source of this sequence is a woman aged 25-40 years in good health. This rearrangement joins TRBV4-2 to TRBJ2-5; D not resolved. The last part of the DNA fits TRBJ2-7 better; the J call may be wrong. Sequencing was done on a sample of blood. The CDR3 is CASSRDPGSYEQYF. As DNA, the CDR3 is TGTGCCAGCAGTCGAGACCCAGGTTCTTACGAGCAGTACTTC.